What follows are 4 T cell receptor beta chains derived from one specimen sequenced in a study of blood T cell repertoires in COVID-19. Measured with immunoSEQ multiplex PCR; TCRdb has only the in-frame clones, and not every one. This table holds about 300,000 clones, more than 70% found once. The sequenced material came from peripheral blood. These receptors originate from a woman aged 50 to 65 with acute or convalescent COVID-19.

The genes are TRBV28 and TRBJ2-7; 11 nucleotides align to TRBD2. Germline V lookup: CDR1 MDHEN, CDR2 SYDVKM. The CDR3 contains 14 residues. V was clipped by 9 bases and J by 3 bases; unmatched bases: 7. The CDR3 loop is CASRSGREIYEQYF. The CDR3 DNA reads TGTGCCAGTCGTAGCGGGAGGGAGATCTACGAGCAGTACTTC.

The V call is TRBV7-3, the J call TRBJ1-1, with D possibly TRBD1 on 6 matching bases. Germline CDR1 SGHTA, CDR2 FQGTGA. The V and J ends lost 5 bases and 0 bases respectively, with 10 bases between them. This CDR3 spans 14 amino acids. CDR3 sequence reads: CASSGGSVNTEAFF. CDR3 in DNA: TGTGCCAGCAGCGGGGGCTCGGTGAACACTGAAGCTTTCTTT.

The chain is built from TRBV11-3 and TRBJ1-3; tentative D call: TRBD1 (6 bases). V lost 2 bases and J 3 bases, leaving 8 bases between the germline ends. Germline values: CDR1 SGHNT, CDR2 YENEEA. The CDR3 covers 14 residues. Here the CDR3 DNA reads TGTGCCAGCAGCTTACAGGGGCTTGGAAACACCATATATTTT. Its translation: CASSLQGLGNTIYF.

The V and J genes are TRBV28 and TRBJ1-1; D unclear. Germline V gene data show CDR1 as MDHEN and CDR2 as SYDVKM. The V gene lost 5 bases and the J gene lost 11 bases, with 21 bases spanning the gap. The length of the CDR3 is 14 residues. The CDR3 bases are TGTGCCAGCAGTAGACGGGGTGCATACTTGCGGGCTTTCTTT. This encodes CASSRRGAYLRAFF.